This T cell receptor beta chain was obtained from a study of cytomegalovirus exposure and HLA in healthy donors. The count of this clone is one. The CDR3 spans 16 residues. Germline-derived CDR1 and CDR2 are WNHNN and SYGVQD (reference sequence). 60 Vbeta and 13 Jbeta primers were used in PCR. The protocol was immunoSEQ multiplex PCR, while the TCRdb copy is restricted to in-frame clones and leaves out a portion. The sample comprises 150,000 to 200,000 clones, roughly 86% of which are singletons, and approximately 1.5% rests with the top ten. The specimen was PBMCs. The chain employs TRBV10-1 and TRBJ2-5; D is possibly TRBD1 (5 bases). The DNA end is a closer match to TRBJ2-7, so the J assignment may be wrong. This receptor was identified in a woman younger than 30 in good health and CMV-seronegative. In DNA, the CDR3 is TGCGCCAGCAGTGAGAGAAGGGGCTCGTACTCCTACGAGCAGTACTTC. This encodes CASSERRGSYSYEQYF.